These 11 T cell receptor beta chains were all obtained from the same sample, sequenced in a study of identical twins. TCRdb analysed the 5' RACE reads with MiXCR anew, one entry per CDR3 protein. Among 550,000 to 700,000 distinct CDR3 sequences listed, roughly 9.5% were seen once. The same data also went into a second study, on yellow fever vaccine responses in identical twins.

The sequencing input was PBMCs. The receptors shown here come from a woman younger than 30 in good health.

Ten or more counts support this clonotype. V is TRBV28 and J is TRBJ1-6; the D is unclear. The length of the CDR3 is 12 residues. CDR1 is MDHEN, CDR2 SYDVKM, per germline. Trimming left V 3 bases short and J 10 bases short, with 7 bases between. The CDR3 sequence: CASSFTNSPLHF. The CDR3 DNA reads TGTGCCAGCAGTTTCACTAACTCACCCCTCCACTTT.

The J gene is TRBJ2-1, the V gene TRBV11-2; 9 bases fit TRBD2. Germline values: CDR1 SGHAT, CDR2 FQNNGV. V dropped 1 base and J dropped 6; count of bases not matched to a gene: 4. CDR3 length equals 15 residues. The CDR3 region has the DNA TGTGCCAGCAGCTTAGGCGGGAGGGCCGTCAATGAGCAGTTCTTC. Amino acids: CASSLGGRAVNEQFF. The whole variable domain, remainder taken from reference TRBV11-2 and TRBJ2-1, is EAGVAQSPRYKIIEKRQSVAFWCNPISGHATLYWYQQILGQGPKLLIQFQNNGVVDDSQLPKDRFSAERLKGVDSTLKIQPAKLEDSAVYLCASSLGGRAVNEQFFGPGTRLTVL.

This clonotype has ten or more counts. CDR3 protein: CAISPLAGGPDTQYF. CDR3 sequence (DNA): TGTGCCATCAGTCCCCTAGCGGGGGGACCAGATACGCAGTATTTT. The V gene is TRBV10-3, the J gene TRBJ2-3; 11 bases agree with TRBD2. Germline lookup yields CDR1 ENHRY and CDR2 SYGVKD. This CDR3 has 15 residues. V dropped 5 bases and J dropped 4; count of bases not matched to a gene: 5.

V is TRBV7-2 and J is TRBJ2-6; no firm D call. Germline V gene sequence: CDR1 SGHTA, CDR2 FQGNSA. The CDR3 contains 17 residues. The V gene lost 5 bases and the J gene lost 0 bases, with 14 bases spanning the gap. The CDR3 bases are TGTGCCAGCAGCATGAGACAAATCGACTCTGGGGCCAACGTCCTGACTTTC. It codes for CASSMRQIDSGANVLTF.

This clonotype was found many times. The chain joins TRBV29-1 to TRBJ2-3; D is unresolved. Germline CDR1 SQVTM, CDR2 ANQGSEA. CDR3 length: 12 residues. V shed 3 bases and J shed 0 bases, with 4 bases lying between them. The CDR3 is CSVEYSTDTQYF. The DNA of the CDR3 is TGCAGCGTTGAGTATAGCACAGATACGCAGTATTTT.

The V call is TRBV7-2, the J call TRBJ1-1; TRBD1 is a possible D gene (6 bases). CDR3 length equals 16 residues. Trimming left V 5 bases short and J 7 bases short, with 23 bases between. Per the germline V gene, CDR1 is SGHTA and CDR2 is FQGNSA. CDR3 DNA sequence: TGTGCCAGCAGCCCGCTTGCCACAGGGTTGCGTATTGAAGCTTTCTTT. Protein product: CASSPLATGLRIEAFF. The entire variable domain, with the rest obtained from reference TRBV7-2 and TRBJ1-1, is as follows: GAGVSQSPSNKVTEKGKDVELRCDPISGHTALYWYRQSLGQGLEFLIYFQGNSAPDKSGLPSDRFSAERTGGSVSTLTIQRTQQEDSAVYLCASSPLATGLRIEAFFGQGTRLTVV.

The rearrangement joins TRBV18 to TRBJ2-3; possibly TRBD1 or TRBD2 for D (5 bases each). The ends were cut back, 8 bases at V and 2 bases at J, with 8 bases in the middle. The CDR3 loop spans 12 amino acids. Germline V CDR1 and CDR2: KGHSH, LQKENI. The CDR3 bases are TGTGCCAGCCGAGGGGTCACAGATACGCAGTATTTT. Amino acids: CASRGVTDTQYF.

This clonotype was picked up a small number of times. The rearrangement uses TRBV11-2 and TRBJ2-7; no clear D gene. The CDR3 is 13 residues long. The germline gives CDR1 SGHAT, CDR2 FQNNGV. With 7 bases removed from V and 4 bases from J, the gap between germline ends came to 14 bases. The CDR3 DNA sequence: TGTGCCAGCAACTCCTCCGACGATTACGAGCAGTACTTC. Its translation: CASNSSDDYEQYF. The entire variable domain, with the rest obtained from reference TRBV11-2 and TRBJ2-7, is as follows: EAGVAQSPRYKIIEKRQSVAFWCNPISGHATLYWYQQILGQGPKLLIQFQNNGVVDDSQLPKDRFSAERLKGVDSTLKIQPAKLEDSAVYLCASNSSDDYEQYFGPGTRLTVT.

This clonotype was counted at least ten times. DNA of the CDR3: TGTGCCAGCTCCTACGAGCAGTACTTC. Encoded protein: CASSYEQYF. The genes are TRBV18 and TRBJ2-7; D call uncertain. The CDR3 has 9 residues. V was cut by 6 bases and J by 3 bases, with 0 bases left in between. Germline CDR1 reads KGHSH; CDR2 reads LQKENI.

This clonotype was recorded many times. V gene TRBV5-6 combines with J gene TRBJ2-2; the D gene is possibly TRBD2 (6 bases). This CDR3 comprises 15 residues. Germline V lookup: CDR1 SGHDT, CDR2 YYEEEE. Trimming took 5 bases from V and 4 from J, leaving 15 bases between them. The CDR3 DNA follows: TGTGCCAGCAGGAGTTCCGGGGGTGGCACCGGGGAGCTGTTTTTT. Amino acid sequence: CASRSSGGGTGELFF.

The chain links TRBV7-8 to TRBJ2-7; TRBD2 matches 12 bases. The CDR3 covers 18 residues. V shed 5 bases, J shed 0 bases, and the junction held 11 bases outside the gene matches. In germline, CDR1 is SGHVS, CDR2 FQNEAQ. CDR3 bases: TGTGCCAGCAGCCTCACGACGACTAGCGGGGGAGACTCCTACGAGCAGTACTTC. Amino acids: CASSLTTTSGGDSYEQYF.